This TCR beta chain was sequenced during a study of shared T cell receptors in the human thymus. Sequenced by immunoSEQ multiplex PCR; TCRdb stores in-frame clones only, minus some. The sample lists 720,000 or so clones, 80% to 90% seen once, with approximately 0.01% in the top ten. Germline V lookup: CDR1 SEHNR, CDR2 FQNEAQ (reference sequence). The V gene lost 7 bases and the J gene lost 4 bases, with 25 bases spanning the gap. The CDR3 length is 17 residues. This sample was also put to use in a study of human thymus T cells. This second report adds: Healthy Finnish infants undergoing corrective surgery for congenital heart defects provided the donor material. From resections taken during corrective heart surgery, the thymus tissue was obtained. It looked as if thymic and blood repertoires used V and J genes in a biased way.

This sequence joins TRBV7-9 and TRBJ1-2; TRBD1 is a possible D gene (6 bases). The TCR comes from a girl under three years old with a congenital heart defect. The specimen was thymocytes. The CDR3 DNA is TGTGCCAGCACCCAGAGGGGTCAGGCGGGGGGCGGCTATGGCTACACCTTC. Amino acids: CASTQRGQAGGGYGYTF.